Included here is one T cell receptor (beta chain) sequence, with context. The antigen is undetermined. These data originate in a study of graft-versus-host responses after intestinal transplantation. Data came from immunoSEQ multiplex PCR; TCRdb stores just in-frame clones and leaves some out. The table records tens of thousands of clones, roughly 90% of them present only once. The receptor was derived from a human donor who received an intestinal transplant. The sequencing here drew on unstimulated CD4+ T cells sorted from spleen or lymph node cells, taken before intestinal transplant.

The CDR3 region is CASSPGENTEAFF. Written as DNA, the CDR3 is TGTGCCAGCAGCCCCGGTGAGAACACTGAAGCTTTCTTT. V gene TRBV7-3 combines with J gene TRBJ1-1; no reliable D call. Trimming shortened V by 5 bases and J by 1 base, and 8 bases separated the two germline ends. CDR3 length: 13 residues. Germline V CDR1 and CDR2: SGHTA, FQGTGA. Filled out from reference TRBV7-3 and TRBJ1-1, the complete variable domain reads GAGVSQTPSNKVTEKGKYVELRCDPISGHTALYWYRQSLGQGPEFLIYFQGTGAADDSGLPNDRFFAVRPEGSVSTLKIQRTERGDSAVYLCASSPGENTEAFFGQGTRLTVV.